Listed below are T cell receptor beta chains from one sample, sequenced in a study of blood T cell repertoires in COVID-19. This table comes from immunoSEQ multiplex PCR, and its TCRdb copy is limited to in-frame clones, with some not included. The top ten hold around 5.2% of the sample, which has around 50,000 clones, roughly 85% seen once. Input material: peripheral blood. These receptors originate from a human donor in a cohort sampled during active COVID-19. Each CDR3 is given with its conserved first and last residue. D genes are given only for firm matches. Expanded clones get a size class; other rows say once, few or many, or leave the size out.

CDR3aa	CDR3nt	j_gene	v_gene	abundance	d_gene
CASSPGWMEGYTF	TGTGCCAGCAGCCCTGGCTGGATGGAGGGCTACACCTTC	TRBJ1-2	TRBV7-8	-	-
CASSSPATNEKLFF	TGTGCCAGCAGTTCCCCTGCAACTAATGAAAAACTGTTTTTT	TRBJ1-4	TRBV6-2/TRBV6-3	-	-
CASSERTGGYF	TGTGCCAGCAGTGAACGGACAGGGGGGTACTTC	TRBJ2-7	TRBV6-1	few	TRBD1
CASSLMIAGPTDTQYF	TGCGCCAGCAGCTTGATGATAGCGGGGCCCACAGATACGCAGTATTTT	TRBJ2-3	TRBV5-1	-	TRBD2
CASSLEGGTYGYTF	TGTGCCAGCAGCTTGGAAGGGGGAACCTATGGCTACACCTTC	TRBJ1-2	TRBV5-4	-	-
CASSQDYGYTF	TGTGCCAGCAGCCAGGACTATGGCTACACCTTC	TRBJ1-2	TRBV2	-	-
CASSFQRGTEAFF	TGTGCCAGCAGCTTCCAGAGGGGGACTGAAGCTTTCTTT	TRBJ1-1	TRBV9	-	-
CASSLSTGRGSGYTF	TGCGCCAGCAGCTTGAGTACGGGGAGGGGAAGCGGCTACACCTTC	TRBJ1-2	TRBV5-1	-	-
CASSRDRGSTDTQYF	TGCGCCAGCAGCCGGGACAGGGGTAGCACAGATACGCAGTATTTT	TRBJ2-3	TRBV5-1	-	TRBD1
CASSVEPSPLNEQFF	TGTGCCAGCAGCGTAGAACCTAGTCCCTTAAATGAGCAGTTCTTC	TRBJ2-1	TRBV9	-	-
CASSLANLPSGGLAKNIQYF	TGTGCCAGCAGCTTAGCGAATTTGCCTAGCGGGGGATTAGCCAAAAACATTCAGTACTTC	TRBJ2-4	TRBV7-8	once	TRBD2
CASSQDGTATEAFF	TGTGCCAGCAGCCAAGATGGGACAGCCACTGAAGCTTTCTTT	TRBJ1-1	TRBV3-1/TRBV3-2	-	TRBD1
CASSFLSGENHNEQFF	TGTGCCAGCAGTTTCCTTAGCGGGGAGAACCACAATGAGCAGTTCTTC	TRBJ2-1	TRBV6-2/TRBV6-3	-	TRBD2
CASSLYDRGGTGELFF	TGTGCCAGCAGCTTATACGACAGGGGGGGCACCGGGGAGCTGTTTTTT	TRBJ2-2	TRBV7-8	-	TRBD1
CASRDSSGANVLTF	TGCGCCAGCAGGGACAGCTCTGGGGCCAACGTCCTGACTTTC	TRBJ2-6	TRBV5-1	-	-
CASSAGTSGGFPRLEQFF	TGCGCCAGCAGCGCCGGGACTAGCGGGGGGTTCCCCAGGCTTGAGCAGTTCTTC	TRBJ2-1	TRBV5-1	-	TRBD2
CASSIEGATGNTIYF	TGTGCCAGTAGTATTGAGGGGGCGACTGGAAACACCATATATTTT	TRBJ1-3	TRBV19	-	TRBD1
CASSRTGDGYTF	TGCGCCAGCAGTAGGACAGGGGACGGCTACACCTTC	TRBJ1-2	TRBV5-1	few	TRBD1
CAWSAGWAVYEQYF	TGTGCCTGGAGTGCGGGGTGGGCAGTCTACGAGCAGTACTTC	TRBJ2-7	TRBV30	-	-
CASSLAGQSETQYF	TGTGCCAGCAGCTTAGCCGGACAGTCTGAGACCCAGTACTTC	TRBJ2-5	TRBV7-2	-	-
CASSSTRLGTEAFF	TGTGCCAGCAGCTCGACCAGGTTGGGCACTGAAGCTTTCTTT	TRBJ1-1	TRBV5-6	-	-
CASSYSSGGLTVPGELFF	TGTGCCAGCAGTTACTCTAGCGGGGGGCTTACGGTCCCCGGGGAGCTGTTTTTT	TRBJ2-2	TRBV6-2/TRBV6-3	-	TRBD2
CASSSPTAGSGYTF	TGTGCCAGTAGTTCCCCGACAGCTGGAAGCGGCTACACCTTC	TRBJ1-2	TRBV19	-	-
CASSFGTETSPLHF	TGCGCCAGCAGCTTCGGGACAGAGACTTCACCCCTCCACTTT	TRBJ1-6	TRBV5-1	-	TRBD1
CASNGQGARDTEAFF	TGTGCCAGTAACGGACAGGGGGCTAGGGACACTGAAGCTTTCTTT	TRBJ1-1	TRBV19	once	TRBD1
CASSYRDQETQYF	TGCGCCAGCAGCTACCGGGACCAAGAGACCCAGTACTTC	TRBJ2-5	TRBV5-1	-	-
CASSRGTSGGAHETQYF	TGTGCCAGCAGCAGAGGGACTAGCGGGGGGGCCCATGAGACCCAGTACTTC	TRBJ2-5	TRBV21-1	few	-
CASSPRQDTQYF	TGTGCCAGCAGCCCGAGGCAAGATACGCAGTATTTT	TRBJ2-3	TRBV7-2	-	-
CASRKLAPQETQYF	TGTGCCAGCAGAAAACTAGCGCCCCAAGAGACCCAGTACTTC	TRBJ2-5	TRBV27	-	TRBD2
CASSLNRVMNTEAFF	TGTGCCAGCAGCTTAAACAGGGTGATGAACACTGAAGCTTTCTTT	TRBJ1-1	TRBV7-2	-	-
CASSPPPTGHGYTF	TGTGCCAGCTCACCACCGCCGACAGGGCATGGCTACACCTTC	TRBJ1-2	TRBV18	-	TRBD1
CASSLGSVWPQHF	TGTGCCAGCAGCTTAGGGTCAGTTTGGCCCCAGCATTTT	TRBJ1-5	TRBV7-2	-	-